The sequence of this T cell receptor (beta chain) was determined in a study of blood T cell repertoires in COVID-19. Whole-study context: The origin of the acute and convalescent COVID-19 samples was the United States, Italy and Spain. Sources were T cells, B-cell-depleted T cells, or PBMCs; the material itself was cDNA or gDNA.

CDR3 length: 14 residues. Germline CDR1 SNHLY, CDR2 FYNNEI. After removal of 8 bases from V and 6 bases from J, the junction contained 9 bases not matched to a gene. This clone was seen more than once but under ten times. Original analysis: For nucleated cells, counts were estimated from reference gene primer amplification. TCRdb's table, derived via immunoSEQ multiplex PCR, lists solely in-frame clones and lacks some. The D gene and trimming were derived from the DNA, and the V and J assignments and clone size from that table. The sample consists of 260,000 or so clones, around 88% of them appearing once.

The chain joins TRBV2 to TRBJ1-2; the match to TRBD1 covers 10 bases. What was sequenced was peripheral blood. The sequence was obtained from a man of 80 years or more with acute or convalescent COVID-19. CDR3 nucleotides: TGTGCCAGCGTACGGGACAGGGGAAAGGATGGCTACACCTTC. Its protein is CASVRDRGKDGYTF.